Listed here are 30 T cell receptor beta chains from one sample, sequenced in a study of blood T cell repertoires in COVID-19. TCRdb's copy holds only in-frame clones and misses some; the assay was immunoSEQ multiplex PCR. Found here are about 130,000 clones, around 87% of them singletons; the top ten hold 3% to 4%. Sequenced input: peripheral blood. The source of these receptors is an older woman with acute or convalescent COVID-19.

The gene calls are TRBV6-5 and TRBJ1-1; 8 bases fit TRBD1. CDR1 and CDR2 (germline): MNHEY, SVGAGI. The length of the CDR3 is 15 residues. Germline trimming cut 6 bases from V and 2 bases from J; bases unmatched to any gene: 8. The CDR3 region has the DNA TGTGCCAGCAGCCAAACAGGGGGTCCAAACACTGAAGCTTTCTTT. Translated, it gives CASSQTGGPNTEAFF.

The rearrangement joins TRBV27 to TRBJ1-4; D is uncertain. CDR1 MNHEY and CDR2 SMNVEV come from the germline V gene (reference sequence). The V and J ends lost 5 bases and 0 bases respectively, with 13 bases between them. This CDR3 spans 16 amino acids. The DNA for the CDR3 is TGTGCCAGCAGTCGGACCGGGATAGCAACTAATGAAAAACTGTTTTTT. Its protein product is CASSRTGIATNEKLFF.

This clone was observed a single time. The chain is built from TRBV12-5 and TRBJ1-5; D is undetermined. Looked up from germline, CDR1 is LGHNT and CDR2 is FRNRAP. The CDR3 runs 14 residues. The ends were cut back, 5 bases at V and 0 bases at J, with 8 bases in the middle. In nucleotides, the CDR3 is TGTGCTAGTGGTATCTTTAATAGCAATCAGCCCCAGCATTTT. This gives the protein CASGIFNSNQPQHF.

The genes are TRBV6-6 and TRBJ2-3, with 9 nucleotides matching TRBD2. Germline CDR1 reads MNHNY; CDR2 reads SVGAGI (reference sequence). V trimming: 5 bases; J trimming: 4 bases; junction bases outside the gene matches: 10. This CDR3 is built from 16 residues. The CDR3 coding sequence is TGTGCCAGCAGTGCGGCTAGCGGGGTGAATCCAGATACGCAGTATTTT. Translation: CASSAASGVNPDTQYF.

This clone was counted between two and nine times. The chain links TRBV30 to TRBJ1-1, with D possibly being TRBD1 (5 bases). The CDR3 runs to 13 residues. The V gene lost 2 bases and the J gene lost 3 bases, with 10 bases spanning the gap. Germline-derived CDR1 and CDR2 are GTSNPN and SVGIG (reference sequence). The CDR3 nucleotides are TGTGCCTGGAGTCAGACAGTTGACACTGAAGCTTTCTTT. Its protein is CAWSQTVDTEAFF.

The chain combines TRBV30 with TRBJ1-2; D possibly corresponds to TRBD1 (6 bases). This CDR3 region has 17 residues. The V end lost 3 bases, the J end lost 5 bases, and 25 bases lay between the germline ends. CDR1 is GTSNPN, CDR2 SVGIG, per germline (reference sequence). In nucleotides, the CDR3 is TGTGCCTGGAGGGGGTTCTTGGGGACACCCGGTGGGTATGGCTACACCTTC. It codes for CAWRGFLGTPGGYGYTF.

The chain recombines TRBV2 with TRBJ2-2; 9 bases are shared with TRBD1. V was pared by 9 bases and J by 7 bases, with 9 bases of the junction left unmatched. Looked up from germline, CDR1 is SNHLY and CDR2 is FYNNEI. This CDR3 contains 14 residues. The CDR3 region is CARGGQGLGGELFF. The DNA for the CDR3 is TGTGCCAGGGGGGGACAGGGCCTCGGCGGGGAGCTGTTTTTT.

This clone was seen only once. The rearrangement uses TRBV27 and TRBJ2-5; 7 nucleotides match TRBD1. V was pared by 5 bases and J by 5 bases, with 8 bases of the junction left unmatched. The CDR3 length is 14 residues. CDR1 and CDR2 (germline): MNHEY, SMNVEV (reference sequence). CDR3: CASSTGTVRETQYF. The CDR3, as DNA: TGTGCCAGCAGTACAGGGACAGTGAGGGAGACCCAGTACTTC.

The V gene is TRBV6-5, the J gene TRBJ1-3; D not certain. Germline loops: CDR1 MNHEY, CDR2 SVGAGI. The CDR3 consists of 15 residues. V lost 3 bases and J 0 bases, leaving 9 bases between the germline ends. CDR3 loop: CASSYVADSGNTIYF. The CDR3 nucleotides read TGTGCCAGCAGTTATGTGGCAGACTCTGGAAACACCATATATTTT.

V gene TRBV3-1 (or the pseudogene TRBV3-2) combines with J gene TRBJ2-6, with TRBD1 matching 7 bases. The CDR3 sequence is 17 residues long. V lost 4 bases and J lost 0; bases outside the gene matches: 6. From germline, CDR1 is LGHDT and CDR2 YNNKEL (reference sequence). DNA of the CDR3: TGTGCCAGCAGCCCGCGGACAGGTAGCTCTGGGGCCAACGTCCTGACTTTC. It codes for CASSPRTGSSGANVLTF.

V and J are TRBV6-2 or TRBV6-3 and TRBJ1-2; a possible D gene is TRBD1 (5 bases). The CDR3 loop spans 15 amino acids. Germline CDR1 is MNHEY and CDR2 is SVGEGT. With 0 bases removed from V and 5 bases from J, the gap between germline ends came to 13 bases. CDR3 in DNA: TGTGCCAGCAGTTACTCAGCAGGGAACCCTTATGGCTACACCTTC. Translated, it gives CASSYSAGNPYGYTF.

The rearrangement joins TRBV7-9 to TRBJ2-3; D is perhaps TRBD1 (6 bases). Trimming removed 1 base from V and 0 bases from J, with 8 bases in between. The CDR3 loop spans 15 amino acids. In germline, CDR1 is SEHNR, CDR2 FQNEAQ (reference sequence). The CDR3 nucleotides are TGTGCCAGCAGCTTAGAAGGGGGAAGCACAGATACGCAGTATTTT. Translated: CASSLEGGSTDTQYF.

CDR3 DNA sequence: TGTGCCAGCAGTTACCCCAGATACGAGCAGTACGTC. As protein: CASSYPRYEQYV. V is TRBV6-2 or TRBV6-3 and J is TRBJ2-7; the D is unclear. V lost 2 bases to trimming and J lost 4 bases, with 6 bases between them. The CDR3 is made up of 12 amino acids. The germline gives CDR1 MNHEY, CDR2 SVGEGT.

This chain links TRBV28 with TRBJ2-6, with a possible D match to TRBD1 (6 bases). V lost 5 bases and J lost 0, with 14 bases in between. The CDR3 loop spans 17 amino acids. Germline V gene lookup returns CDR1 MDHEN and CDR2 SYDVKM. CDR3 protein: CASSPLGASSGANVLTF. The DNA of the CDR3 is TGTGCCAGCAGTCCCCTGGGGGCCAGCTCTGGGGCCAACGTCCTGACTTTC. The whole variable domain, filled in from reference TRBV28 and TRBJ2-6, reads DVKVTQSSRYLVKRTGEKVFLECVQDMDHENMFWYRQDPGLGLRLIYFSYDVKMKEKGDIPEGYSVSREKKERFSLILESASTNQTSMYLCASSPLGASSGANVLTFGAGSRLTVL.

The table lists this clone with a few counts. This chain links TRBV18 with TRBJ1-4, with a weak D call TRBD1 (6 bases). The CDR3 extends over 15 amino acids. CDR1 is KGHSH, CDR2 LQKENI, per germline. With 3 bases removed from V and 6 bases from J, the gap between germline ends came to 14 bases. CDR3 protein: CASSPLGQPYEKLFF. As DNA, the CDR3 is TGTGCCAGCTCACCCCTCGGACAGCCCTATGAAAAACTGTTTTTT.

The rearrangement joins TRBV3-1 (or the pseudogene TRBV3-2) to TRBJ2-2; 9 positions match TRBD1. V shed 1 base and J 6 bases; nucleotides not matched to a gene: 3. Germline loops: CDR1 LGHDT, CDR2 YNNKEL (reference sequence). The CDR3 extends over 15 amino acids. The CDR3 here is CASSQGTGVAGELFF. DNA for the CDR3: TGTGCCAGCAGCCAAGGGACAGGGGTTGCCGGGGAGCTGTTTTTT.

This clone was seen only once. The chain has TRBV5-1 and TRBJ2-3, with 8 positions matching TRBD1. The CDR3 is 14 amino acids. The J segment lost 6 bases and the V segment lost 4 bases, leaving 7 bases of the junction unmatched. Germline CDR1 reads SGHRS; CDR2 reads YFSETQ. In nucleotides, the CDR3 is TGCGCCAGCAGCCAGCAGGGGGCAGGGGATACGCAGTATTTT. It specifies CASSQQGAGDTQYF.

V and J are TRBV19 and TRBJ1-1; weak D call: TRBD1 (6 bases). Germline values: CDR1 LNHDA, CDR2 SQIVND (reference sequence). CDR3 length: 15 amino acids. Trimming cost V 6 bases and J 0 bases, with 14 bases left between them. The CDR3 is CASRIQGGVNTEAFF. Written as DNA, the CDR3 is TGTGCCAGTAGGATACAGGGTGGTGTGAACACTGAAGCTTTCTTT.

The genes are TRBV9 and TRBJ1-2, with D unclear. The CDR3 spans 15 residues. CDR1 and CDR2 (germline): SGDLS, YYNGEE. V lost 4 bases to trimming and J lost 2 bases, with 15 bases between them. Here the CDR3 reads CASSPGPGRNYGYTF. The CDR3 DNA follows: TGTGCCAGCAGCCCCGGCCCGGGGAGGAACTATGGCTACACCTTC.

This rearrangement joins TRBV6-5 to TRBJ1-4; 7 nucleotides match TRBD1. Germline V gene sequence: CDR1 MNHEY, CDR2 SVGAGI. Trimming removed 0 bases from V and 8 bases from J; junction bases left unmatched: 6. The CDR3 is 15 residues long. CDR3 nucleotides: TGTGCCAGCAGTTACTCGACAGGGCTGGGCGAAAAACTGTTTTTT. It encodes CASSYSTGLGEKLFF.

This chain connects TRBV6-5 to TRBJ2-7; a possible D gene is TRBD1 (5 bases). The CDR3 covers 14 residues. Trimming removed 5 bases at V and 0 bases at J, with 11 bases between. CDR1 and CDR2 from the germline V gene are MNHEY and SVGAGI. Here the CDR3 DNA reads TGTGCCAGCAGTAGGACACCTCACTCCTACGAGCAGTACGTC. Amino acids: CASSRTPHSYEQYV.

The chain uses TRBV7-3 and TRBJ2-1; TRBD1 matches 7 bases. Germline V CDR1 and CDR2: SGHTA, FQGTGA. The V gene end was trimmed by 4 bases and the J gene end by 0 bases; junction bases not matched to a gene: 3. The length of the CDR3 is 15 residues. This chain's CDR3 is CASSSEGASYNEQFF. The CDR3 DNA reads as TGTGCCAGCAGCTCCGAGGGGGCCTCCTACAATGAGCAGTTCTTC. The variable domain in full, with the rest retrieved from reference TRBV7-3 and TRBJ2-1, is GAGVSQTPSNKVTEKGKYVELRCDPISGHTALYWYRQSLGQGPEFLIYFQGTGAADDSGLPNDRFFAVRPEGSVSTLKIQRTERGDSAVYLCASSSEGASYNEQFFGPGTRLTVL.

The chain links TRBV7-3 to TRBJ1-4, with unresolved D. This CDR3 contains 15 residues. The V end lost 11 bases, the J end lost 4 bases, and 20 bases lay between the germline ends. Germline values: CDR1 SGHTA, CDR2 FQGTGA. The CDR3 region has the DNA TGTGCCGCGGGAGCTTCCCACGCGGGTAATGAAAAACTGTTTTTT. It codes for CAAGASHAGNEKLFF.

As concerns this clone: At the DNA level, this CDR3 is encoded by other sequences in the same sample as well. CDR3 nucleotides: TGTGCCACCAGTGATCCCAGGGTCCAAGAGACCCAGTACTTC. Amino acids: CATSDPRVQETQYF. The rearrangement uses TRBV24-1 and TRBJ2-5; TRBD1 might be the D (5 bases). The V end was cut by 3 bases, the J end by 1 base, with 8 bases between. Germline CDR1 reads KGHDR; CDR2 reads SFDVKD. CDR3 length: 14 residues.

This chain joins TRBV28 and TRBJ1-5, with TRBD1 as a possible D gene (5 bases). This CDR3 comprises 15 residues. Germline CDR1 and CDR2: MDHEN and SYDVKM. V shed 4 bases and J shed 9 bases, with 19 bases lying between them. This CDR3 is CASSSIGAAGRPQHF. The CDR3 DNA is TGTGCCAGCAGTTCCATAGGGGCGGCTGGGCGGCCCCAGCATTTT. Combining the CDR3 with reference TRBV28 and TRBJ1-5 gives the whole variable domain DVKVTQSSRYLVKRTGEKVFLECVQDMDHENMFWYRQDPGLGLRLIYFSYDVKMKEKGDIPEGYSVSREKKERFSLILESASTNQTSMYLCASSSIGAAGRPQHFGDGTRLSIL.

V usage is TRBV5-1 and J usage is TRBJ2-7; TRBD1 matches 7 bases. V lost 5 bases to trimming and J lost 5 bases; unmatched junction nucleotides: 19. The CDR3 runs to 17 residues. Germline V CDR1 and CDR2: SGHRS, YFSETQ. This CDR3 reads CASSFLPRDRASHEQYF. The CDR3 DNA is TGCGCCAGCAGTTTTCTCCCCCGGGACAGAGCTTCCCACGAGCAGTACTTC. The whole variable domain, remainder taken from reference TRBV5-1 and TRBJ2-7, is KAGVTQTPRYLIKTRGQQVTLSCSPISGHRSVSWYQQTPGQGLQFLFEYFSETQRNKGNFPGRFSGRQFSNSRSEMNVSTLELGDSALYLCASSFLPRDRASHEQYFGPGTRLTVT.

The chain employs TRBV28 and TRBJ2-2; TRBD2 matches 15 bases. There are 19 residues in the CDR3. V shed 5 bases, J shed 7 bases, and the junction held 14 bases outside the gene matches. CDR1 and CDR2 from the germline V gene are MDHEN and SYDVKM. As DNA, the CDR3 is TGTGCCAGCAGTGTAGGTAGCGGACTAGCGGGAGGGCCCGGCGGGGAGCTGTTTTTT. Its protein is CASSVGSGLAGGPGGELFF.

This chain joins TRBV5-8 and TRBJ1-2; a possible D gene is TRBD1 (6 bases). The CDR3 spans 13 residues. The germline V gene has CDR1 SGHTS and CDR2 YDEGEE. Trimming removed 2 bases from V and 4 bases from J, with 9 bases in between. The CDR3 here is CASSFGGSYGYTF. Here the CDR3 DNA reads TGTGCCAGCAGCTTTGGGGGCAGCTATGGCTACACCTTC.

V and J are TRBV19 and TRBJ1-2; D is uncertain. CDR1 is LNHDA, CDR2 SQIVND, per germline (reference sequence). V was trimmed by 0 bases and J by 2 bases, leaving 13 bases between them. This CDR3 is 16 amino acids long. CDR3 loop: CASSIDGARNNYGYTF. CDR3 in DNA: TGTGCCAGTAGTATAGATGGTGCGAGAAACAACTATGGCTACACCTTC.

This chain uses TRBV10-3 with TRBJ1-1, with TRBD1 matching over 7 bases. Germline CDR1 is ENHRY and CDR2 is SYGVKD. V lost 3 bases and J lost 3; bases outside the gene matches: 4. The CDR3 totals 14 residues. The CDR3 reads CAISETTGDTEAFF. CDR3 in DNA: TGTGCCATCAGTGAAACAACAGGGGACACTGAAGCTTTCTTT.